Listed below are T cell receptor beta chains from one sample, sequenced in a study of cytomegalovirus exposure and HLA in healthy donors. TCRdb's table, derived via immunoSEQ multiplex PCR, lists solely in-frame clones and lacks some. This sample contains 130,000 to 150,000 clones. The material sequenced was PBMCs. These TCRs come from a man in his forties or fifties in good health and CMV-seronegative. The CDR3 runs from the conserved cysteine through the conserved F or W. Fields, in order: V gene, J gene, D gene, CDR3 protein, CDR3 DNA. The D gene is left open where the match is weak.

V gene: TRBV2; J gene: TRBJ1-2; D gene: .; CDR3 protein: CASGAGDYGYTF; CDR3 DNA: TGTGCCAGCGGGGCAGGGGACTATGGCTACACCTTC
V gene: TRBV5-1; J gene: TRBJ1-2; D gene: TRBD1; CDR3 protein: CASSWGTGGEVGYTF; CDR3 DNA: TGCGCCAGCAGCTGGGGGACAGGGGGCGAAGTTGGCTACACCTTC
V gene: TRBV4-1; J gene: TRBJ2-5; D gene: TRBD2; CDR3 protein: CASSHSGGSGETQYF; CDR3 DNA: TGCGCCAGCAGCCACTCTGGGGGTAGCGGGGAGACCCAGTACTTC
V gene: TRBV19; J gene: TRBJ2-3; D gene: .; CDR3 protein: CASKGGKTVADTQYF; CDR3 DNA: TGTGCCAGTAAGGGGGGGAAGACTGTAGCAGATACGCAGTATTTT
V gene: TRBV10-3; J gene: TRBJ1-2; D gene: TRBD1; CDR3 protein: CAISGQGGNYGYTF; CDR3 DNA: TGTGCCATCAGCGGACAGGGGGGTAACTATGGCTACACCTTC
V gene: TRBV7-2; J gene: TRBJ2-3; D gene: TRBD2; CDR3 protein: CASSLAAGTSTDTQYF; CDR3 DNA: TGTGCCAGCAGCTTAGCAGCGGGGACTAGCACAGATACGCAGTATTTT
V gene: TRBV6-8; J gene: TRBJ1-1; D gene: .; CDR3 protein: CASSRQGDTEAFF; CDR3 DNA: TGTGCCAGCAGCCGACAAGGGGACACTGAAGCTTTCTTT
V gene: TRBV7-2; J gene: TRBJ1-6; D gene: TRBD1; CDR3 protein: CASSLAGTAYNSPLHF; CDR3 DNA: TGTGCCAGCAGCTTAGCCGGGACAGCCTATAATTCACCCCTCCACTTT
V gene: TRBV5-4; J gene: TRBJ1-6; D gene: TRBD1; CDR3 protein: CASSEGQASPLHF; CDR3 DNA: TGTGCCAGCAGCGAAGGACAGGCATCACCCCTCCACTTT
V gene: TRBV7-9; J gene: TRBJ1-6; D gene: TRBD1; CDR3 protein: CASAQDRGDSPLHF; CDR3 DNA: TGTGCCAGCGCCCAGGACAGGGGCGATTCACCCCTCCACTTT
V gene: TRBV25-1; J gene: TRBJ1-4; D gene: TRBD1; CDR3 protein: CASSTPGGTNEKLFF; CDR3 DNA: TGTGCCAGCAGTACCCCAGGGGGAACTAATGAAAAACTGTTTTTT
V gene: TRBV21-1; J gene: TRBJ1-2; D gene: .; CDR3 protein: CASSKGRGGDGYTF; CDR3 DNA: TGTGCCAGCAGCAAAGGCAGAGGGGGCGATGGCTACACCTTC
V gene: TRBV4-2; J gene: TRBJ2-6; D gene: TRBD1; CDR3 protein: CASSPRQGAPGANVLTF; CDR3 DNA: TGTGCCAGCAGCCCTAGACAGGGGGCGCCTGGGGCCAACGTCCTGACTTTC
V gene: TRBV27; J gene: TRBJ2-1; D gene: TRBD2; CDR3 protein: CASSLRGDGRRGNEQFF; CDR3 DNA: TGTGCCAGCAGTCTACGGGGGGACGGTAGGAGAGGCAATGAGCAGTTCTTC
V gene: TRBV28; J gene: TRBJ1-2; D gene: TRBD1; CDR3 protein: CASIRDRGDGYTF; CDR3 DNA: TGTGCCAGCATCCGGGACAGGGGGGATGGCTACACCTTC
V gene: TRBV7-8; J gene: TRBJ2-2; D gene: TRBD1; CDR3 protein: CASSLSTGGTGELFF; CDR3 DNA: TGTGCCAGCAGCTTATCGACAGGGGGCACCGGGGAGCTGTTTTTT
V gene: TRBV6-6; J gene: TRBJ2-7; D gene: .; CDR3 protein: CASSLGGGAYEQYF; CDR3 DNA: TGTGCCAGCAGCTTGGGAGGGGGGGCCTACGAGCAGTACTTC
V gene: TRBV29-1; J gene: TRBJ2-5; D gene: .; CDR3 protein: CSAGSGVRRQETQYF; CDR3 DNA: TGCAGCGCTGGATCAGGGGTTAGACGCCAAGAGACCCAGTACTTC
V gene: TRBV7-9; J gene: TRBJ1-1; D gene: .; CDR3 protein: CASSLNSGREGTEAFF; CDR3 DNA: TGTGCCAGCAGCTTAAATTCGGGCAGGGAAGGTACTGAAGCTTTCTTT
V gene: TRBV27; J gene: TRBJ1-6; D gene: .; CDR3 protein: CASSDTDRQYNSPLHF; CDR3 DNA: TGTGCCAGCAGCGATACGGACAGACAATATAATTCACCCCTCCACTTT
V gene: TRBV29-1; J gene: TRBJ1-1; D gene: .; CDR3 protein: CSVVGRGGSTEAFF; CDR3 DNA: TGCAGCGTTGTGGGTAGGGGAGGGAGCACTGAAGCTTTCTTT
V gene: TRBV9; J gene: TRBJ1-3; D gene: .; CDR3 protein: CASSVGRELDTIYF; CDR3 DNA: TGTGCCAGCAGCGTAGGGAGGGAGCTGGACACCATATATTTT
V gene: TRBV5-1; J gene: TRBJ2-3; D gene: .; CDR3 protein: CASSPGQRGIGTDTQYF; CDR3 DNA: TGCGCCAGCAGCCCCGGACAGAGAGGGATAGGCACAGATACGCAGTATTTT
V gene: TRBV7-3; J gene: TRBJ1-3; D gene: .; CDR3 protein: CASSLGASGNTIYF; CDR3 DNA: TGTGCCAGCAGCTTGGGGGCTTCTGGAAACACCATATATTTT
V gene: TRBV9; J gene: TRBJ2-3; D gene: TRBD2; CDR3 protein: CASSVAGGIDTQYF; CDR3 DNA: TGTGCCAGCAGCGTCGCGGGGGGCATAGATACGCAGTATTTT
V gene: TRBV15; J gene: TRBJ2-1; D gene: TRBD1; CDR3 protein: CATSRGGTGDGEQFF; CDR3 DNA: TGTGCCACCAGCAGAGGGGGGACAGGGGACGGCGAGCAGTTCTTC
V gene: TRBV15; J gene: TRBJ2-2; D gene: .; CDR3 protein: CATSRGGPLTNTGELFF; CDR3 DNA: TGTGCCACCAGCAGAGGAGGTCCGCTTACGAACACCGGGGAGCTGTTTTTT
V gene: TRBV7-2; J gene: TRBJ1-3; D gene: .; CDR3 protein: CASSLSTVAANTIYF; CDR3 DNA: TGTGCCAGCAGCTTATCTACAGTAGCGGCGAACACCATATATTTT
V gene: TRBV5-5; J gene: TRBJ2-2; D gene: TRBD2; CDR3 protein: CASSSGTKDTGELFF; CDR3 DNA: TGTGCCAGCAGCTCCGGGACTAAAGACACCGGGGAGCTGTTTTTT
V gene: TRBV29-1; J gene: TRBJ1-2; D gene: .; CDR3 protein: CSVDTGSNYGYTF; CDR3 DNA: TGCAGCGTCGACACAGGGTCTAACTATGGCTACACCTTC
V gene: TRBV29-1; J gene: TRBJ1-2; D gene: .; CDR3 protein: CSVQDNRYGYTF; CDR3 DNA: TGCAGCGTGCAAGACAATCGCTATGGCTACACCTTC
V gene: TRBV20-1; J gene: TRBJ2-5; D gene: .; CDR3 protein: CSARVQETQYF; CDR3 DNA: TGCAGTGCTAGAGTACAAGAGACCCAGTACTTC
V gene: TRBV5-1; J gene: TRBJ2-5; D gene: .; CDR3 protein: CASTSYDQGGTQYF; CDR3 DNA: TGCGCCAGCACCTCTTACGACCAGGGGGGGACCCAGTACTTC
V gene: TRBV7-9; J gene: TRBJ2-6; D gene: TRBD1; CDR3 protein: CASSRTGSSGANVLTF; CDR3 DNA: TGTGCCAGCAGCCGGACAGGGAGCTCTGGGGCCAACGTCCTGACTTTC
V gene: TRBV27; J gene: TRBJ2-3; D gene: .; CDR3 protein: CASSLSREDTQYF; CDR3 DNA: TGTGCCAGCAGTTTATCCAGGGAAGATACGCAGTATTTT
V gene: TRBV5-4; J gene: TRBJ1-6; D gene: .; CDR3 protein: CASSPTVAHNSPLHF; CDR3 DNA: TGTGCCAGCAGCCCGACAGTAGCCCATAATTCACCCCTCCACTTT
V gene: TRBV10-3; J gene: TRBJ2-2; D gene: .; CDR3 protein: CATTDPGQSGELFF; CDR3 DNA: TGTGCCACAACCGACCCTGGACAGTCCGGGGAGCTGTTTTTT
V gene: TRBV19; J gene: TRBJ2-3; D gene: TRBD2; CDR3 protein: CASSIGGSGGISTDTQYF; CDR3 DNA: TGTGCCAGTAGTATAGGCGGTAGCGGGGGGATTAGCACAGATACGCAGTATTTT
V gene: TRBV5-1; J gene: TRBJ2-7; D gene: TRBD1; CDR3 protein: CASSPGTAYEQYF; CDR3 DNA: TGCGCCAGCAGCCCCGGGACAGCCTACGAGCAGTACTTC
V gene: TRBV11-1; J gene: TRBJ1-2; D gene: TRBD1; CDR3 protein: CASSPDRDYGYTF; CDR3 DNA: TGTGCCAGCAGCCCGGACAGGGACTATGGCTACACCTTC
V gene: TRBV19; J gene: TRBJ2-7; D gene: TRBD1; CDR3 protein: CASRSRQGASEQYF; CDR3 DNA: TGTGCCAGTAGATCCCGACAGGGGGCTTCCGAGCAGTACTTC